This T cell receptor beta chain was profiled in a study of early T cells in non-severe SARS-CoV-2 infection (TCRdb year 2021). Concerning the study at large: Bulk RNA from unsorted whole blood was used for TCR sequencing, so alpha and beta chains could not be paired.

Paper-wide results and their limitations: VDJdb matching was skewed toward anti-spike CD8 responses, so virus-specific expansions were likely underestimated and private and CD4 specificities were missed.

A distance of 8 bases separates the germline ends of V and J, which lose 3 bases and 2 bases respectively. From the cysteine through the phenylalanine, the CDR3 covers 14 amino acids. Solely the CDR3 DNA is kept, with 42 bases framed from the first base. For CDR1 and CDR2, the germline V gene lists SNHLY and FYNNEI. Details on this clonotype: Its antigen is unknown. No much larger clone is present one base from it, and per-base qualities are unavailable.

Receptor libraries were prepared by 5' RACE. The sequencer was a NextSeq 500. To correct for sequencing error and PCR bias, the TCR library protocol tagged individual cDNA molecules with unique molecular identifiers. Sequencing covered both TCR alpha and beta chains, and within each sample the abundances of alpha and beta sequences were tightly co-correlated. Per the source publication's procedure: Decombinator V4 was used to annotate the V gene, J gene and CDR3 of the TCR sequences. Expanded TCRs were defined as changing significantly between any two time points under a Poisson model with p below 0.0001. TCR abundances were normalised to the total number of TCRs sequenced in each sample and reported as counts per million. MAIT TCRs were defined by TRAV1-2 paired with TRAJ12, TRAJ20 or TRAJ33, and iNKT TCRs by TRAV10 paired with TRAJ18. VDJdb, accessed 1 November 2021, was searched for CMV, EBV and SARS-CoV-2 annotated TCRs, with TCRs annotated for multiple antigens excluded. TCRdb's own reprocessing of the public reads used fastp at Q25 and MiXCR and kept productive beta chains. Entries are consolidated by CDR3 protein sequence, retaining the most common genes and DNA. The V and J calls come from TCRdb's annotation, not from the publication. Counted in this sample were some 40,000 distinct CDR3 sequences; roughly 5.4% of them appeared once. The ten largest account for roughly 27% of the sample.

Set within a cohort of healthcare workers in London, UK, this nested case-control study involved weekly PCR testing of nasopharyngeal swabs along with blood sampling. Healthcare workers were enrolled in the week of the UK lockdown, from 23 to 31 March 2020, and were followed every week for up to about 15 weeks. Material for sequencing was whole blood. The TCR sequence derives from an adult who was a healthcare worker with PCR-confirmed SARS-CoV-2 infection or an uninfected control (not recorded which). The rearrangement joined TRBV2 to TRBJ2-1, with an unclear D gene assignment. The nucleotide sequence reads TGTGCCAGCAGTGACCCGGGTACCTACAATGAGCAGTTCTTC. This encodes CASSDPGTYNEQFF.